This T cell receptor (beta chain) derives from a study of regulatory T cells in long-lasting Graves disease. Study-level points and caveats: Favored usage of TRBV28, TRBJ1-2 and TRBJ2-5 was recorded in persistent disease. Reduced TCR diversity was observed in persistent Graves' patients versus newly diagnosed patients.

Trimming removed 0 bases from V and 10 bases from J, with 5 bases in between. Germline CDR1 and CDR2: SGHRS and YFSETQ. CDR3 size: 11 residues. This clonotype was detected only a few times. Its antigen is unknown. Through Arm-PCR of CDR3 regions and iRepertoire HTBI primers, TCR beta libraries were built. One entry per CDR3 protein results from TCRdb running MiXCR on the multiplex PCR reads. The sample yields about 610,000 distinct CDR3 sequences, roughly a sixth seen once. Time point meaning: newly diagnosed GD, antithyroid drugs for less than 3 months. RNA from PBMCs was the source of the TCR library. The sample was also reused in another study, on T cells in Graves' hyperthyroidism and ophthalmopathy. As reported in that work: The HTBI primer set was used in a first-round RT-PCR of the TCR CDR3.

The TCR comes from a man younger than 35 with Graves disease. The chain joins TRBV5-1 to TRBJ2-1; D unresolved. Sequencing was performed on peripheral blood mononuclear cells (PBMCs), taken at new diagnosis, from a patient treated with antithyroid drugs. This chain's CDR3 is CASSLAEEQFF. In DNA, the CDR3 is TGCGCCAGCAGCTTGGCCGAGGAGCAGTTCTTC.